This section outlines one T cell receptor beta chain sequence together with its context. This entry is derived from a study of blood T cell repertoires in COVID-19. The wider study: The cDNA or gDNA used as material had been derived from T cells, B-cell-depleted T cells, or PBMCs.

Here immunoSEQ multiplex PCR was the method, and the copy in TCRdb shows in-frame clones only, minus some. The sample includes 130,000 to 150,000 clones, 82% of them seen just once. Germline V lookup: CDR1 DFQATT, CDR2 SNEGSKA (reference sequence). The CDR3 totals 11 residues. V lost 3 bases and J 4 bases, leaving 6 bases between the germline ends. The TCR sequence derives from a human donor with acute or convalescent COVID-19. The donor label of this sample is uncertain. The chain employs TRBV20-1 and TRBJ1-2; D call uncertain. The sequencing sample was made of peripheral blood. The CDR3, as DNA: TGCAGTGCTAGCGTCTCCTATGGCTACACCTTC. Translated, it gives CSASVSYGYTF.